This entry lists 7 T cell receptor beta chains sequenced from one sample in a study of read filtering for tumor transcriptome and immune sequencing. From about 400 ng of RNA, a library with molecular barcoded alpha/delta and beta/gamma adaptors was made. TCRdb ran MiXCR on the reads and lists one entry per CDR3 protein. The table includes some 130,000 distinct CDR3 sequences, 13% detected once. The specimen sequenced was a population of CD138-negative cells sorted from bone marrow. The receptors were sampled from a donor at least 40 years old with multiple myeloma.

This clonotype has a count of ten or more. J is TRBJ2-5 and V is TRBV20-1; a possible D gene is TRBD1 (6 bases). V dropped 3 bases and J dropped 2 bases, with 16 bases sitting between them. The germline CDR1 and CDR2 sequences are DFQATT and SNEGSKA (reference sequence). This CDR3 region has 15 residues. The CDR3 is CSARGLTGLQETQYF. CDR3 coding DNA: TGCAGTGCTAGGGGGCTGACAGGCCTTCAAGAGACCCAGTACTTC.

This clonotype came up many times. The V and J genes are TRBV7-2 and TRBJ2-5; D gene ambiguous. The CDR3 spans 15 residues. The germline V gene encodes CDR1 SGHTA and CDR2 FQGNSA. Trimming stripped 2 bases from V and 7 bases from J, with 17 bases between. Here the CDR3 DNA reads TGTGCCAGCAGCTTACTCACCGGGCGTAAGGGGACCCAGTACTTC. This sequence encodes CASSLLTGRKGTQYF.

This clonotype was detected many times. The CDR3 DNA is TGTGCCAGCAGGTCGGACAGGTTGGTCGAGCAGTACTTC. Its protein product is CASRSDRLVEQYF. This chain uses TRBV7-9 with TRBJ2-7; 7 bases are shared with TRBD1. V shed 6 bases and J 6 bases; nucleotides not matched to a gene: 8. The germline gives CDR1 SEHNR, CDR2 FQNEAQ (reference sequence). This CDR3 has 13 residues.

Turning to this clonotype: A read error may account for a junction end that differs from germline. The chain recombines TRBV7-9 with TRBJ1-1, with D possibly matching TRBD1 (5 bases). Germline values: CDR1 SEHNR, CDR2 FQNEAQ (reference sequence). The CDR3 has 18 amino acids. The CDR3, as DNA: TGTGCCAGCAGCTTAGTTCTGGTGGCAGGGATTGGGAACACTGAAGCTTTTTTT. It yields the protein CASSLVLVAGIGNTEAFF. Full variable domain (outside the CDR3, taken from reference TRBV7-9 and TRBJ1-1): DTGVSQNPRHKITKRGQNVTFRCDPISEHNRLYWYRQTLGQGPEFLTYFQNEAQLEKSRLLSDRFSAERPKGSFSTLEIQRTEQGDSAMYLCASSLVLVAGIGNTEAFFGQGTRLTVV.

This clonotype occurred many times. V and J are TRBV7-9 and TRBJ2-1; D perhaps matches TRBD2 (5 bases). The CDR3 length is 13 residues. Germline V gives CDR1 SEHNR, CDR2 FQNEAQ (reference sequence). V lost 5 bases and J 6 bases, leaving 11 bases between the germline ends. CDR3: CASSRTPSNEQFF. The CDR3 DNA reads TGTGCCAGCAGCCGGACTCCCAGCAATGAGCAGTTCTTC. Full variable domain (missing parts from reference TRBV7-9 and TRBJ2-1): DTGVSQNPRHKITKRGQNVTFRCDPISEHNRLYWYRQTLGQGPEFLTYFQNEAQLEKSRLLSDRFSAERPKGSFSTLEIQRTEQGDSAMYLCASSRTPSNEQFFGPGTRLTVL.

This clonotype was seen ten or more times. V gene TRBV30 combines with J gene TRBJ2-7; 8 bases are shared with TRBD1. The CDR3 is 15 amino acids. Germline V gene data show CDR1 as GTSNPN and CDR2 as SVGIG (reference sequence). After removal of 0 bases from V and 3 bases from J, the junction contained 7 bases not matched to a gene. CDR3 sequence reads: CAWSVLGQGGYEQYF. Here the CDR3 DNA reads TGTGCCTGGAGTGTACTAGGACAGGGAGGCTACGAGCAGTACTTC.

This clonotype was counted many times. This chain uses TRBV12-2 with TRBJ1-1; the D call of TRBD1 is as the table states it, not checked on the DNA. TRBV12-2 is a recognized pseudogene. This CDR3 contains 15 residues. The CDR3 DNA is TGTGCAAGTCGCTTAGGGGACCCATTGAACACTGAAGCTTTCTTT. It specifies CASRLGDPLNTEAFF.